This T cell receptor beta chain comes out of a study of cytomegalovirus exposure and HLA in healthy donors. Regarding the study as a whole: Excluded were some V segments that proved indistinguishable, including TRBV6-2 and TRBV6-3.

This clone was observed a handful of times. Its antigen is not identified. The CDR3 is 16 amino acids. V was pared by 7 bases and J by 0 bases, with 19 bases between. PCR employed 60 Vbeta and 13 Jbeta primers. Libraries were prepared by immunoSEQ multiplex PCR; TCRdb keeps only in-frame clonotypes and omits some of them. The table has about 150,000 clones, roughly four fifths seen once. The chain employs TRBV6-7 and TRBJ2-7; D remains ambiguous. TRBV6-7 is annotated as an ORF whose role is uncertain. The specimen sequenced was PBMCs. The sequence derives from a male donor in good health and CMV-seronegative. CDR3 in amino acids: CASTPSPLRSSYEQYF. The CDR3 DNA follows: TGTGCCAGCACACCCTCACCCCTAAGGAGCTCCTACGAGCAGTACTTC.